The table lists the clone carrying this TCR beta chain with a few counts. The PCR used 60 Vbeta and 13 Jbeta primers. The protocol was immunoSEQ multiplex PCR, while the TCRdb copy is restricted to in-frame clones and leaves out a portion. The sample lists about 130,000 clones; 80% were seen once. The CDR3 runs 15 residues. Germline loops: CDR1 SNHLY, CDR2 FYNNEI. V was trimmed by 7 bases and J by 8 bases, leaving 20 bases between them. The data stem from a study of cytomegalovirus exposure and HLA in healthy donors. V gene TRBV2 combines with J gene TRBJ2-2, with D perhaps TRBD1 (5 bases). The TCR originated in a man in his forties in good health and CMV-seronegative. The sequenced sample was PBMCs. This CDR3 reads CASNTDTLKGGELFF. DNA for the CDR3: TGTGCCAGCAACACGGACACCCTAAAGGGAGGGGAGCTGTTTTTT.